Listed here are 13 T cell receptor beta chains from one sample, sequenced in a study of blood T cells in healthy people across ages. It was with a sample-barcoded 5' primer and a J-beta primer mix that a second PCR of roughly 7 to 12 cycles was run. TCRdb passed the 5' RACE reads through MiXCR, listing each CDR3 protein once. The table shows 790,000 or so distinct CDR3 sequences, with around half occurring only once. What was sequenced was blood. The source of these receptors is an elderly man in good health.

The chain has TRBV7-9 and TRBJ2-2; the D is unclear. Germline values: CDR1 SEHNR, CDR2 FQNEAQ (reference sequence). This CDR3 contains 15 residues. V gave up 5 bases and J gave up 4 bases, with 14 bases separating them. In DNA form, the CDR3 reads TGTGCCAGCAGCCCCCGCCGGGTCCTCACCGGGGAGCTGTTTTTT. It is translated as CASSPRRVLTGELFF.

The chain links TRBV21-1 to TRBJ2-4; TRBD2 is the table's D call and was not checked against the DNA. The DNA end is more similar to TRBJ2-7, so the J call may be wrong. TRBV21-1 is recorded as a pseudogene. This CDR3 contains 14 residues. CDR3: CARPTGTRSYEQYF. CDR3 sequence (DNA): TGTGCCAGACCTACCGGGACTCGCTCCTACGAGCAGTACTTC.

As to this clonotype: Germline and junction disagree at one end, which may indicate a read error. In nucleotides, the CDR3 is TGTGCCAGCAGTCAAGCCGGGGGACAGACCTACGAGCAGTACTTC. Protein: CASSQAGGQTYEQYF. The rearrangement uses TRBV4-2 and TRBJ2-7; a possible D gene is TRBD1 (7 bases). The CDR3 loop spans 15 amino acids. The germline V gene has CDR1 LGHNA and CDR2 YNFKEQ.

The V call is TRBV12-3 or TRBV12-4, the J call TRBJ1-3; TRBD1 is a possible D gene (5 bases). The CDR3 covers 12 residues. Trimming left V 6 bases short and J 4 bases short, with 7 bases between. CDR3 nucleotide sequence: TGTGCCAGCAGACAGGACGGAAACACCATATATTTT. Its translation is CASRQDGNTIYF.

The chain recombines TRBV5-5 with TRBJ2-2; no clear D. Germline V gene sequence: CDR1 SGHKS, CDR2 YYEKEE (reference sequence). Trimming removed 2 bases at V and 6 bases at J, with 17 bases between. CDR3 length: 16 residues. This CDR3 reads CASSFPYRSSSGELFF. In DNA form, the CDR3 reads TGTGCCAGCAGCTTTCCCTATCGGTCAAGTTCCGGGGAGCTGTTTTTT. The full variable domain, its missing parts supplied by reference TRBV5-5 and TRBJ2-2, is DAGVTQSPTHLIKTRGQQVTLRCSPISGHKSVSWYQQVLGQGPQFIFQYYEKEERGRGNFPDRFSARQFPNYSSELNVNALLLGDSALYLCASSFPYRSSSGELFFGEGSRLTVL.

The rearrangement joins TRBV29-1 to TRBJ2-4, with D possibly called TRBD1 or TRBD2 (6 bases each). The DNA end favors TRBJ2-7, so the J call may be wrong. The length of the CDR3 is 14 residues. CDR1 is SQVTM and CDR2 is ANQGSEA in the germline V gene. Here the CDR3 reads CSVVRGQRNGEQYF. CDR3 bases: TGCAGCGTTGTTCGGGGGCAAAGGAACGGCGAGCAGTACTTC.

This clonotype appeared a few times. The chain links TRBV2 to TRBJ2-4, with a tentative D call TRBD2 (5 bases). Germline V gives CDR1 SNHLY, CDR2 FYNNEI. This CDR3 comprises 14 residues. V was pared by 7 bases and J by 7 bases, with 17 bases between. This CDR3 reads CASKISAVNNIQYF. The CDR3 region has the DNA TGTGCCAGCAAAATATCAGCGGTGAATAACATTCAGTACTTC.

This clonotype was observed a few times. This chain links TRBV5-1 with TRBJ2-4; the D gene is possibly TRBD1 (5 bases). With 0 bases removed from V and 1 base from J, the gap between germline ends came to 14 bases. The CDR3 length is 17 residues. Germline-derived CDR1 and CDR2 are SGHRS and YFSETQ. CDR3 amino acids: CASSLAQGSVAKNIQYF. The CDR3 nucleotides are TGCGCCAGCAGCTTGGCGCAGGGATCCGTGGCCAAAAACATTCAGTACTTC.

This chain connects TRBV4-3 to TRBJ1-5; a weak D match, TRBD1 (6 bases). CDR1 is LGHNA, CDR2 YSLEER, per germline. The CDR3 totals 16 residues. V was pared by 0 bases and J by 7 bases, with 16 bases between. This chain's CDR3 is CASSQEVGGGEQPQHF. The CDR3 bases are TGCGCCAGCAGCCAAGAGGTTGGGGGGGGCGAGCAGCCCCAGCATTTT.

V and J are TRBV29-1 and TRBJ2-5, with D tentatively TRBD2 (5 bases). CDR1 is SQVTM and CDR2 is ANQGSEA in the germline V gene. V was trimmed by 3 bases and J by 4 bases, leaving 12 bases between them. There are 13 residues in the CDR3. CDR3 sequence: CSVDGVPGETQYF. The CDR3 region has the DNA TGCAGCGTTGACGGGGTACCGGGAGAGACCCAGTACTTC.

The CDR3 DNA reads TGTGCCACCAGTGATTTTGGATTTGGAGGCTACACCTTC. Amino acid sequence: CATSDFGFGGYTF. The chain is built from TRBV24-1 and TRBJ1-2; D is unresolved. V lost 1 base, J lost 8 bases, and 10 bases lay in between. Germline loops: CDR1 KGHDR, CDR2 SFDVKD. CDR3 size: 13 residues.

The CDR3 protein is CASSSGASGSPETQYF. The CDR3 DNA reads as TGTGCCAGCAGTTCCGGGGCTAGCGGGAGCCCAGAGACCCAGTACTTC. The chain carries TRBV2 and TRBJ2-5, with 10 nucleotides matching TRBD2. J lost 4 bases, V lost 5 bases, and 10 bases had no gene match. This CDR3 has 16 amino acids. Germline V CDR1 and CDR2: SNHLY, FYNNEI.

This clonotype was seen more than once but under ten times. This rearrangement joins TRBV20-1 to TRBJ2-3; TRBD1 agrees at 10 bases. Germline CDR1 and CDR2: DFQATT and SNEGSKA (reference sequence). This CDR3 has 15 amino acids. The junction had 7 bases not matched to a gene; V was cut back by 5 bases and J by 2 bases. CDR3 amino acids: CSAPGTGAYTDTQYF. The CDR3, as DNA: TGCAGTGCTCCCGGGACAGGGGCCTACACAGATACGCAGTATTTT.